The T cell receptor (beta chain) described here comes from a study of blood T cell repertoires in COVID-19. The wider study: Material from acute and convalescent COVID-19 was sourced from the United States, Italy and Spain. PBMCs, B-cell-depleted T cells, or T cells provided the cDNA or gDNA that made up the material.

How the authors handled the data: Nucleated cell counts were estimated from reference gene primer amplification. The method was immunoSEQ multiplex PCR; TCRdb's version includes in-frame clones alone and lacks a portion of them. Clonal size and the V and J genes are those of that table, whereas D and trimming came from the DNA. The sample has about 200,000 clones, around 84% seen once; the top ten hold around 3.1%. V lost 4 bases and J 4 bases, leaving 29 bases between the germline ends. Germline CDR1 reads SGHVS; CDR2 reads FNYEAQ. CDR3 length: 21 amino acids. The material sequenced was peripheral blood. This chain joins TRBV7-6 and TRBJ1-6; possible D gene TRBD1, 6 bases. The sequence derives from a man aged 55 to 70 with acute or convalescent COVID-19. The CDR3 sequence is CASSSNREQGRIPLYNSPLHF. In nucleotides, the CDR3 is TGTGCCAGCAGCTCAAACCGCGAACAGGGAAGGATCCCCCTTTATAATTCACCCCTCCACTTT.